This T cell receptor beta chain was found in a study of response to subunit inactivated influenza vaccine. Trimming removed 2 bases at V and 0 bases at J, with 5 bases between. CDR1 LGHDT and CDR2 YNNKEL come from the germline V gene (reference sequence). This CDR3 contains 15 residues. MiXCR, run by TCRdb on the RT-PCR reads, gives a single entry per CDR3 protein. The sample carries a few hundred thousand distinct CDR3 sequences, 14% recorded once. The study's findings and limits: With each seasonal influenza vaccination, the authors suggested, few new T cells are recruited.

Comments on this clonotype: Its matching antigen is unknown.

The TCR sequence derives from a man aged 50-60 years who received an inactivated influenza vaccine. The V and J genes are TRBV3-1 and TRBJ2-6; no reliable D call. The sample here was PBMCs from blood, taken roughly 12 days after vaccination. CDR3 loop: CASSQRFSGANVLTF. The CDR3, as DNA: TGTGCCAGCAGCCAAAGGTTCTCTGGGGCCAACGTCCTGACTTTC.